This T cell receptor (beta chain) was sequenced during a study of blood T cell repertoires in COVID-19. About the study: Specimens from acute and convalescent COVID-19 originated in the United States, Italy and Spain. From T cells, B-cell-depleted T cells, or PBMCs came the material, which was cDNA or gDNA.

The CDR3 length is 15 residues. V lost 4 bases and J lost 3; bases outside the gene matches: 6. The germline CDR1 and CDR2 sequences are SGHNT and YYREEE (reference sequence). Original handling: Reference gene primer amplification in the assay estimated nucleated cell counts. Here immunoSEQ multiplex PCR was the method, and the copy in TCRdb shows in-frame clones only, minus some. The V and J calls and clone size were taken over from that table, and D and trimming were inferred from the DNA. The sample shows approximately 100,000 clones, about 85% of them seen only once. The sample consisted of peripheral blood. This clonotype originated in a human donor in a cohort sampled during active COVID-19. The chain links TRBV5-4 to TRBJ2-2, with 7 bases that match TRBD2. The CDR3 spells CASSRTRADTGELFF. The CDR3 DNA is TGTGCCAGCAGCAGGACTAGGGCCGACACCGGGGAGCTGTTTTTT.